This TCR beta chain was sequenced in a study of human thymus T cells. Study-wide results and caveats: It looked as if thymic and blood repertoires used V and J genes in a biased way.

The method was immunoSEQ multiplex PCR; TCRdb's version includes in-frame clones alone and lacks a portion of them. The repertoire holds 54,000 or so clones, with approximately 95% as singletons. The ends were cut back, 2 bases at V and 6 bases at J, with 5 bases in the middle. The CDR3 sequence is 13 residues long. Germline loops: CDR1 SGHVS, CDR2 FNYEAQ. Remarks on this clone: Antigen specificity is unknown.

Having surgery to correct congenital heart defects, healthy Finnish infants acted as the donors. An approximately 0.45-1 mL peripheral blood aliquot was taken intraoperatively from four of eight donors. Genomic DNA was extracted from every available blood leukocyte. What was sequenced was blood. The clonotype comes from a boy in the first two years of life with a congenital heart defect but otherwise immunologically healthy. The V and J genes are TRBV7-6 and TRBJ1-6; no reliable D call. The CDR3 coding sequence is TGTGCCAGCAGCTTAACTTCTAATTCACCCCTCCACTTT. Its translation: CASSLTSNSPLHF. Full variable domain (outside the CDR3, taken from reference TRBV7-6 and TRBJ1-6): GAGVSQSPRYKVTKRGQDVALRCDPISGHVSLYWYRQALGQGPEFLTYFNYEAQQDKSGLPNDRFSAERPEGSISTLTIQRTEQRDSAMYRCASSLTSNSPLHFGNGTRLTVT.